A selection of T cell receptor beta chains follows, all from one sample in a study of shared clonotypes between healthy human individuals. Assay: immunoSEQ multiplex PCR; the TCRdb copy retains only in-frame clones and omits some. The table shows about 510,000 clones, with 75% to 80% occurring only once. Input material: PBMCs. These receptors were obtained from a woman aged 40 to 50 in good health. Some clones in this sample may be carry-over from other donors' samples. The CDR3 runs from the conserved cysteine through the conserved F or W. A D gene is named only where the DNA matches it firmly. Rows may omit the clone size; those that give it use once, few, many or a size class.

once | . | TRBJ2-7 | TRBV6-5 | TGTGCCAGCTCCCCGAGGGCGCCGAGGGAGCAGTACTTC | CASSPRAPREQYF
. | . | TRBJ2-7 | TRBV9 | TGTGCCAGCAGCGTTGGGGTTCCAGGGTTGAGCTCCTACGAGCAGTACTTC | CASSVGVPGLSSYEQYF
. | . | TRBJ2-1 | TRBV7-2 | TGTGCCAGCAGCCTCGGGCTGGCGAACAATGAGCAGTTCTTC | CASSLGLANNEQFF
. | . | TRBJ2-5 | TRBV15 | TGTGCCACCAGCAGAGATGGGGTTCGAGAGGAGACCCAGTACTTC | CATSRDGVREETQYF
. | . | TRBJ2-7 | TRBV19 | TGTGCCAGTAGTATTGGGCAGGGCGGGACCTACGAGCAGTACTTC | CASSIGQGGTYEQYF
. | TRBD2 | TRBJ2-1 | TRBV5-1 | TGCGCCAGCAGAACTGGACTAGCGGGCCGGAGCTCCTACAATGAGCAGTTCTTC | CASRTGLAGRSSYNEQFF
once | TRBD2 | TRBJ2-2 | TRBV19 | TGTGCCAGTAGTAAACACGGGACTAGCGTTTCGAACACCGGGGAGCTGTTTTTT | CASSKHGTSVSNTGELFF
. | TRBD2 | TRBJ2-7 | TRBV6-6 | TGTGCCAGCAGTTTGGGGGAGGGGACCTACGAGCAGTACTTC | CASSLGEGTYEQYF
. | . | TRBJ1-2 | TRBV2 | TGTGCCAGCAGCGCCCAAGGGACTCTACTAAACTATGGCTACACCTTC | CASSAQGTLLNYGYTF
. | TRBD1 | TRBJ1-1 | TRBV27 | TGTGCCAGCAGGCCTCTACAGGGGGCCGGCCCTGAAGCTTTCTTT | CASRPLQGAGPEAFF
. | . | TRBJ1-2 | TRBV28 | TGTGCCAGCCAATATTCTAACTATGGCTACACCTTC | CASQYSNYGYTF
. | . | TRBJ2-3 | TRBV29-1 | TGCAGCGTTGACCTAGCGACCACAGATACGCAGTATTTT | CSVDLATTDTQYF
. | . | TRBJ1-1 | TRBV10-1 | TGCGCCAGCAGTGATGCAGGTTACACTGAAGCTTTCTTT | CASSDAGYTEAFF
. | . | TRBJ1-2 | TRBV30 | TGTGCCTGGAATAGGGACAACTATGGCTACACCTTC | CAWNRDNYGYTF
once | TRBD2 | TRBJ2-7 | TRBV29-1 | TGCAGCGTCGGCCGCGGGAGGGCCTACGAGCAGTACTTC | CSVGRGRAYEQYF
. | . | TRBJ2-1 | TRBV6-4 | TGTGCCAGCAGTGACTCCGGCCTGACTTCGGCCAATGAGCAGTTCTTC | CASSDSGLTSANEQFF
once | . | TRBJ1-1 | TRBV7-2 | TGTGCCAGCAGATCGAGCGGGTTAGGGGACACTGAAGCTTTCTTT | CASRSSGLGDTEAFF
. | . | TRBJ1-2 | TRBV10-3 | TGTGCCATCAGTAAGGATGTCTATGGCTACACCTTC | CAISKDVYGYTF
. | . | TRBJ1-1 | TRBV2 | TGTGCCAGCAGTAGACACGAGGTTGGGGGAGCTTTCTTT | CASSRHEVGGAFF
. | . | TRBJ2-4 | TRBV20-1 | TGCAGTGCTTATTCAAACATTCAGTACTTC | CSAYSNIQYF
once | . | TRBJ1-4 | TRBV5-1 | TGCGCCAGCAGCTTGCAGGCCCGGGATGAAAAACTGTTTTTT | CASSLQARDEKLFF
few | . | TRBJ1-5 | TRBV25-1 | TGTGCCAGCAGTGAGGGGGTACAGCCCCAGCATTTT | CASSEGVQPQHF
many | TRBD1 | TRBJ2-7 | TRBV19 | TGTGCCAGTAGTATTTTTTTGGTTGGGACAGGGAATGGATCGGGCTCCTACGAGCAGTACTTC | CASSIFLVGTGNGSGSYEQYF
. | . | TRBJ2-2 | TRBV7-9 | TGTGTCAGCAGCTTAACCGCCTTCGGGGAGCTGTTTTTT | CVSSLTAFGELFF
. | . | TRBJ1-1 | TRBV20-1 | TGCAGAGTTACTTGGGGCACTGAAGCTTTCTTT | CRVTWGTEAFF
once | . | TRBJ1-5 | TRBV7-9 | TGTGCCAGTGGCCCTCCCGACAATCAGCCCCAGCATTTT | CASGPPDNQPQHF
. | . | TRBJ2-2 | TRBV5-1 | TGCGCCAGCAGCTTGAGGGGGCTAGCGGGCAACACCGGGGAGCTGTTTTTT | CASSLRGLAGNTGELFF
. | . | TRBJ1-3 | TRBV19 | TGTGCCAGTAGTACGACTGCCCAAGGCGGCTCTGGAAACACCATATATTTT | CASSTTAQGGSGNTIYF
. | TRBD2 | TRBJ2-1 | TRBV9 | TGTGCCAGCAGCGTAGAGGTTAGCGGGAGGTACAATGAGCAGTTCTTC | CASSVEVSGRYNEQFF
. | . | TRBJ1-2 | TRBV19 | TGTGCCAGTAGCCCCGATTTGTTTAACTATGGCTACACCTTC | CASSPDLFNYGYTF
few | . | TRBJ2-5 | TRBV5-8 | TGTGCCAGCAGTCACGGGACCAACCAAGAGACCCAGTACTTC | CASSHGTNQETQYF
. | . | TRBJ1-4 | TRBV28 | TGTGCCAGCAGTAGGGCAGCAACTAATGAAAAACTGTTTTTT | CASSRAATNEKLFF
. | . | TRBJ2-7 | TRBV19 | TGTGCCAGTAGTGATCCGACAGCACCAAACTACGAGCAGTACTTC | CASSDPTAPNYEQYF
. | . | TRBJ2-1 | TRBV7-9 | TGTGCCAGCACACCTAAGGGGGGCTCCCGAGTAGGGCAGTTCTTC | CASTPKGGSRVGQFF
. | . | TRBJ2-5 | TRBV18 | TGTGCCAGCTCCCTGAGGGAGCAGACCCAGTACTTC | CASSLREQTQYF
. | . | TRBJ2-3 | TRBV7-2 | TGTGCCAGCAGCTTATCCCCTCCGGGAGTCCCTCCAGATACGCAGTATTTT | CASSLSPPGVPPDTQYF
. | . | TRBJ2-7 | TRBV12-2 | TGTGCAAGTCGCCCAAGCGGGGTTCCGGAGCAGTACTTC | CASRPSGVPEQYF
. | TRBD1 | TRBJ2-1 | TRBV7-9 | TGTGCCAGCAGCTTAGACAGGGGGCGCCTCGATGAGCAGTTCTTC | CASSLDRGRLDEQFF
. | . | TRBJ2-7 | TRBV5-4 | TGTGCCAGCAGCTCCTCATCCTACGAGCAGTACTTC | CASSSSSYEQYF
. | TRBD1 | TRBJ2-7 | TRBV6-1 | TGTGCCAGTCCCGGCGGACAGGGGCTCGAGCAGTACTTC | CASPGGQGLEQYF
. | . | TRBJ2-3 | TRBV19 | TGTGCCAGTAGTTGGACATTTGAGAGCACAGATACGCAGTATTTT | CASSWTFESTDTQYF
. | TRBD2 | TRBJ2-1 | TRBV20-1 | TGCAGTGCTAGCGCGGGGGATGAGCAGTTCTTC | CSASAGDEQFF
. | . | TRBJ1-5 | TRBV6-6 | TGTGCCAGCAGTTACCCTGACAGCTATAGCAATCAGCCCCAGCATTTT | CASSYPDSYSNQPQHF
few | . | TRBJ2-1 | TRBV30 | TGTGCCTGGAGTCCCGGGACAAATGAGCAGTTCTTC | CAWSPGTNEQFF
. | . | TRBJ2-7 | TRBV18 | TGTGCCAGCTTACTACTACGAACCTACGAGCAGTACTTC | CASLLLRTYEQYF
. | TRBD2 | TRBJ2-1 | TRBV12-5 | TGTGCTAGTGGTTACGGACTAGCGGGAGGGCCTCGGTACAATGAGCAGTTCTTC | CASGYGLAGGPRYNEQFF
. | . | TRBJ1-5 | TRBV28 | TGTGCCAGCACCCGACAGACACCCGATTCCTATAGCAATCAGCCCCAGCATTTT | CASTRQTPDSYSNQPQHF
. | . | TRBJ2-7 | TRBV18 | TGTGCCAGCTCACCCCAATCAAGGGAGCAGTACTTC | CASSPQSREQYF
. | . | TRBJ2-1 | TRBV4-3 | TGCGCCAGCAGTCGCGTCCCCAATGAGCAGTTCTTC | CASSRVPNEQFF
. | TRBD1 | TRBJ1-5 | TRBV28 | TGTGCCAGCAGTCCCCCTGGACAGGGTTTGCGCCAGCCCCAGCATTTT | CASSPPGQGLRQPQHF
. | TRBD2 | TRBJ2-1 | TRBV11-2 | TGTGCCAGCAGCCTACTAGCGGGAGTTTACAATGAGCAGTTCTTC | CASSLLAGVYNEQFF
. | . | TRBJ2-3 | TRBV28 | TGTGCCAGCAGTCCCTGGGGGGGCCGCACAGATACGCAGTATTTT | CASSPWGGRTDTQYF
. | . | TRBJ1-1 | TRBV5-4 | TGTGCCAGCAGCTTGGAGTTCCGGAACACTGAAGCTTTCTTT | CASSLEFRNTEAFF
few | TRBD2 | TRBJ2-5 | TRBV7-3 | TGTGCCAGCAGCCCGGGCCTAGCGGGAGAGACCCAGTACTTC | CASSPGLAGETQYF
. | . | TRBJ1-1 | TRBV6-5 | TGTGCCAGCAGTTACTCGCAAGGATTTGAAGCTTTCTTT | CASSYSQGFEAFF